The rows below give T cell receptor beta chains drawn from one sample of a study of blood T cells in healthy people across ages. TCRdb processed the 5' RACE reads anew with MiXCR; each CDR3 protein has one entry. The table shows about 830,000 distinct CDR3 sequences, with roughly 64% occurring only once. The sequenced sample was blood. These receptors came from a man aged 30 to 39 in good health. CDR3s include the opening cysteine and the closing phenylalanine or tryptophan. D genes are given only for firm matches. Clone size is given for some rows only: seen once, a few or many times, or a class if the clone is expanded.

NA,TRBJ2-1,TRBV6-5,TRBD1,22,TGTGCCAGCAGTTACCCTACCAATAGAGGGACAGGGAGTTCCAATGTCTACAATGAGCAGTTCTTC,CASSYPTNRGTGSSNVYNEQFF
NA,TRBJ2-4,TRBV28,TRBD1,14,TGTGCCAGCAGACTGGCGGACAGGGGGGGCATTCAGTACTTC,CASRLADRGGIQYF
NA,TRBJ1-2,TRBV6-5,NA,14,TGTGCCAGCAGTCCTCAGCTACCCAACTATGGCTACACCTTC,CASSPQLPNYGYTF
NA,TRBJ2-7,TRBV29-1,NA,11,TGCAGCAGAGGGGGACCCTACGAGCAGTACTTC,CSRGGPYEQYF
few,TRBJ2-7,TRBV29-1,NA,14,TGCAGCGCGGCGCAACGGGGACGGACTTACGAGCAGTACTTC,CSAAQRGRTYEQYF
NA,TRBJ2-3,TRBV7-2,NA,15,TGTGCCAGCAGCTTACAGGGAATCGTCACAGATACGCAGTATTTT,CASSLQGIVTDTQYF
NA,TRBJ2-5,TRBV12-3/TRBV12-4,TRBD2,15,TGTGCCAGCAGTTCGACTAGCGGGGGGATTAATGAGCAGTACTTC,CASSSTSGGINEQYF
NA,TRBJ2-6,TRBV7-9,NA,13,TGTGCCAGCCTGGGAACCCCAGCCAACGTCCTGACTTTC,CASLGTPANVLTF
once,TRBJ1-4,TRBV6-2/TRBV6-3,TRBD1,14,TGTGCCAGCAGTTACGACAGGGTTGGCGAAAAACTGTTTTTT,CASSYDRVGEKLFF
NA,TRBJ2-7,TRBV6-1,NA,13,TGTGCCAGCGCTAGGGATATCTCCTACGAGCAGTACTTC,CASARDISYEQYF
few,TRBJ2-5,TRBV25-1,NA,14,TGTGCCAGCAGTGAATACCGGGTTGGGGAGACCCAGTACTTC,CASSEYRVGETQYF
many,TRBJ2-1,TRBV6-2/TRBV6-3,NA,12,TGTGCCAGCAGTAGTAGACACAATGAGCAGTTCTTC,CASSSRHNEQFF
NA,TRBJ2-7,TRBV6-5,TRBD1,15,TGTGCCAGCAGTAGACTCCCGGGACAGGGCTACGAGCAGTACTTC,CASSRLPGQGYEQYF
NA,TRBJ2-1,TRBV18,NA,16,TGTGCCAGCTCACCGATTTTACCGAGCTCCTACAATGAGCAGTTCTTC,CASSPILPSSYNEQFF
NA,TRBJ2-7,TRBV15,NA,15,TGTGCCACCAGCAGAGTGGAAGGGGTGAGGACCGAGCAGTACTTC,CATSRVEGVRTEQYF
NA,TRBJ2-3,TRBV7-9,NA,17,TGTGCCAGCAGCTTCAAGGAAAGGGGGACCACGGGAGATACGCAGTATTTT,CASSFKERGTTGDTQYF
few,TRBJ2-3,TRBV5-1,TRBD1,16,TGCGCCAGCAGCTGGACGGGACAGGACCGCACAGATACGCAGTATTTT,CASSWTGQDRTDTQYF
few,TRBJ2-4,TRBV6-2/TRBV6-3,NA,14,TGTGCCAGCAGTTACTCGAATTCGGGGAGAGAGCAGTACTTC,CASSYSNSGREQYF
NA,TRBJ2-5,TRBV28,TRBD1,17,TGTGCCAGCAGTTTATGGGACAGGGGAGCCAGAAGCGGGACCCAGTACTTC,CASSLWDRGARSGTQYF
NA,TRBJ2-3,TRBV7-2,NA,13,TGTGCCAGCAGCACCAGGGAGCGAGGTTTGCAGTATTTT,CASSTRERGLQYF
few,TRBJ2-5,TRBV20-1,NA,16,TGCAGTGCTAGAGACGGGAAGGGCTATCCCCAAGAGACCCAGTACTTC,CSARDGKGYPQETQYF
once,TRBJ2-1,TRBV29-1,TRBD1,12,TGCAGCGTCGGGACAGGGCCCAATGAGCAGTTCTTC,CSVGTGPNEQFF
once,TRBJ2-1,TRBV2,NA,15,TGTGCCAGCAAAGGGACGAGTATCCCCGACAATGAGCAGTTCTTC,CASKGTSIPDNEQFF
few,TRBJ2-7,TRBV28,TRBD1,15,TGTGCCAGCAGCCCTCCCGGGACAGGGGATCACGAGCAGTACTTC,CASSPPGTGDHEQYF
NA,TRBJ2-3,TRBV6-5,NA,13,TGTGCCAGCACGGGCGGCCCCACAGATACGCAGTATTTT,CASTGGPTDTQYF
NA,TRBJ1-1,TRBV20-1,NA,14,TGCAGTGCTAGAGATGCGGGGCGGAACACTGAAGCTTTCTTT,CSARDAGRNTEAFF
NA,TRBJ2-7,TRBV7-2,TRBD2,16,TGTGCCAGCAGCCTCTCTAGCGGGAGAACGGGTTACGAGCAGTACTTC,CASSLSSGRTGYEQYF
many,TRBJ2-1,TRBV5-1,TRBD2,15,TGCGCCAGCAGCCCCTGGACTAGCGGGAGTGCTGAGCAGTTCTTC,CASSPWTSGSAEQFF
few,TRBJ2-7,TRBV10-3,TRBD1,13,TGTGCCTCTCGGGGACAGGGAGGGCACGAGCAGTACTTC,CASRGQGGHEQYF
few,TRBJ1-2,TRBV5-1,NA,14,TGCGCCAGCAGCTTGGCCCCTGCTAACTATGGCTACACCTTC,CASSLAPANYGYTF
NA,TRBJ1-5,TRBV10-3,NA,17,TGTGCCATCAGCGCTACCCTTTCCGGGACACTTTCTCAGCCCCAGCATTTT,CAISATLSGTLSQPQHF
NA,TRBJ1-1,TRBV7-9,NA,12,TGTGCCGGAGCGGGGGGTACAGTAGAAGCTTTCTTT,CAGAGGTVEAFF
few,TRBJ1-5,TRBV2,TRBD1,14,TGTGCCAGCAGTGAAGACAGGGGAGGTCAGCCCCAGCATTTT,CASSEDRGGQPQHF
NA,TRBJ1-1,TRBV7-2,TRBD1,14,TGTGCCAGCAGCTTTCCCGGACAGGGCACTGAAGCTTTCTTT,CASSFPGQGTEAFF
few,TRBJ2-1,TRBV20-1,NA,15,TGCAGTGCTGTAGACAGGGGACTATTCATGAATGAGCAGTTCTTC,CSAVDRGLFMNEQFF
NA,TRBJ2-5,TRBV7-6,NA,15,TGTGCCAGCAGCTTAGTAGCGGACAGAGTAGAGACCCAGTACTTC,CASSLVADRVETQYF
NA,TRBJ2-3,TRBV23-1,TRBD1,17,TGCGCCAGCAGGGGTCCCCTCCGGACAGGGGAGGTAAAACGGCAGTATTTT,CASRGPLRTGEVKRQYF
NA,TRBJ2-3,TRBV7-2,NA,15,TGTGCCAGCAGCTTATGGCAATCAGTGGCAGATACGCAGTATTTT,CASSLWQSVADTQYF
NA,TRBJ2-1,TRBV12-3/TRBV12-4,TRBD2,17,TGTGCCAGCAGTTTCTATCCGACTAGCGGGTTTGACAATGAGCAGTTCTTC,CASSFYPTSGFDNEQFF
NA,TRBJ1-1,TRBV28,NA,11,TGTGCCAGCAGCCCAGCCGTGGAAGCTTTCTTT,CASSPAVEAFF
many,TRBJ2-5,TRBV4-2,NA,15,TGTGCCAGCAGCCAAGAAGTAGGGGTGCCGGAGACCCAGTACTTC,CASSQEVGVPETQYF
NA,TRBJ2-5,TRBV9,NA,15,TGTGCCAGCAGCGTTGTAGGGGGAGGCTACAATGAGCAGTACTTC,CASSVVGGGYNEQYF
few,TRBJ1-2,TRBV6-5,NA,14,TGTGCCAGCAGTTACGGCCAGGGTAGATATGGCTACACCTTC,CASSYGQGRYGYTF
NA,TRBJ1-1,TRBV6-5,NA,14,TGTGCCAGCAGTGCCGATACTTGGGGCACTGAAGCTTTCTTT,CASSADTWGTEAFF
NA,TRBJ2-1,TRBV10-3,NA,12,TGTGCCATCAGGAACCAGTACAATGAGCAGTTCTTC,CAIRNQYNEQFF
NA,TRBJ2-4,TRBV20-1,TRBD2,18,TGCAGTGCTAGAGGGGTGGCTAGCGGACCAGCTCCTCGAGAGGCCCAGTACTTC,CSARGVASGPAPREAQYF
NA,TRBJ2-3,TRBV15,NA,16,TGTGCCACCAGCAGAGGAGCGGTGGTGGGAGCAGATACGCAGTATTTT,CATSRGAVVGADTQYF
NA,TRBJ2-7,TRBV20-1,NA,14,TGCAGTGCCAGCACAGGGAAAGCTGTCTACGAGCAGTACTTC,CSASTGKAVYEQYF
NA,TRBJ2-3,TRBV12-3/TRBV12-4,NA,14,TGTGCCAGCAGTTTAAACTATCCCCCAGATACGCAGTATTTT,CASSLNYPPDTQYF
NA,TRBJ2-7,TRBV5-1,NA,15,TGCGCCAGCAGCACAGGGACCGCAGAATCCTACGAGCAGTACTTC,CASSTGTAESYEQYF
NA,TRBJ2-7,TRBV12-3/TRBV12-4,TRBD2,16,TGTGCCAGCAGCATCGGACTAGCGGGAACGGTTTACGAGCAGTACTTC,CASSIGLAGTVYEQYF
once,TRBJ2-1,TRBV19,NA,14,TGTGCCACGCTGCATCGCGGCCGCTACAATGAGCAGTTCTTC,CATLHRGRYNEQFF